Below are 12 T cell receptor beta chains sequenced from a single sample in a study of T cell responses to AZD1222 COVID-19 vaccine. Data came from immunoSEQ multiplex PCR; TCRdb stores just in-frame clones and leaves some out. The sample has approximately 60,000 clones, 84% seen once; the top ten hold around 7.3%. Sequenced here: peripheral blood, sampled on day 0 of AZD1222 vaccination. The receptor source for this set is an adult in good health.

The chain links TRBV27 to TRBJ1-5; TRBD1 matches at 8 bases. Trimming removed 6 bases from V and 6 bases from J; junction bases left unmatched: 13. Germline V gene lookup returns CDR1 MNHEY and CDR2 SMNVEV (reference sequence). This CDR3 spans 16 amino acids. This CDR3 is CASSSLQGARGQPQHF. CDR3 nucleotides: TGTGCCAGCAGCTCCCTTCAGGGGGCCAGGGGTCAGCCCCAGCATTTT.

The V and J genes are TRBV21-1 and TRBJ2-4; TRBD1, the table's D call, was not compared with the DNA. TRBV21-1 is given as a pseudogene. This CDR3 has 15 residues. The CDR3 reads CASSKGTGTKNIQYF. The CDR3 coding sequence is TGTGCCAGCAGCAAGGGGACAGGGACCAAAAACATTCAGTACTTC.

V is TRBV25-1 and J is TRBJ1-2; possible D gene TRBD1, 6 bases. The CDR3 spans 13 residues. Germline-derived CDR1 and CDR2 are MGHDK and SYGVNS. Trimming stripped 5 bases from V and 2 bases from J, with 9 bases between. The CDR3 spells CASSPGANYGYTF. The CDR3 DNA reads as TGTGCCAGCAGTCCAGGGGCAAACTATGGCTACACCTTC.

The gene calls are TRBV5-4 and TRBJ2-6, with 10 bases that match TRBD2. The CDR3 length is 15 residues. Unmatched junction bases numbered 0, after V lost 4 bases and J lost 2 bases. Per germline, CDR1 SGHNT and CDR2 YYREEE (reference sequence). This CDR3 is CASSSGGAGANVLTF. CDR3 sequence (DNA): TGTGCCAGCAGCAGCGGGGGGGCTGGGGCCAACGTCCTGACTTTC.

The chain couples TRBV27 to TRBJ2-5; 8 bases are shared with TRBD2. The germline V gene has CDR1 MNHEY and CDR2 SMNVEV (reference sequence). The J segment lost 0 bases and the V segment lost 6 bases, leaving 6 bases of the junction unmatched. This CDR3 is 15 amino acids long. The CDR3 nucleotides read TGTGCCAGCAGGATGGCGGGGGGCGACCAAGAGACCCAGTACTTC. The encoded protein is CASRMAGGDQETQYF.

This clone has only one observation. V and J are TRBV10-1 and TRBJ1-4, with TRBD1 as a possible D gene (6 bases). Trimming left V 3 bases short and J 7 bases short, with 9 bases between. Per germline, CDR1 WNHNN and CDR2 SYGVQD (reference sequence). The CDR3 has 13 residues. The CDR3: CASSDRGAEKLFF. DNA of the CDR3: TGCGCCAGCAGTGACAGGGGAGCTGAAAAACTGTTTTTT.

The chain carries TRBV6-5 and TRBJ1-2; D not certain. V lost 4 bases and J lost 4, with 13 bases in between. Germline V gene lookup returns CDR1 MNHEY and CDR2 SVGAGI. This CDR3 is 14 amino acids long. The DNA of the CDR3 is TGTGCCAGCAGTTTTGTGGGCCTCGGCTATGGCTACACCTTC. It specifies CASSFVGLGYGYTF.

This clone appeared a few times. The chain recombines TRBV2 with TRBJ2-4; D call uncertain. V was cut by 3 bases and J by 0 bases, with 12 bases left in between. Per the germline V gene, CDR1 is SNHLY and CDR2 is FYNNEI. This CDR3 comprises 16 residues. CDR3 nucleotides: TGTGCCAGCAGTGACAATTTCGGGCTAGCCAAAAACATTCAGTACTTC. Translated, it gives CASSDNFGLAKNIQYF. The full variable domain, rest sourced from reference TRBV2 and TRBJ2-4, is EPEVTQTPSHQVTQMGQEVILRCVPISNHLYFYWYRQILGQKVEFLVSFYNNEISEKSEIFDDQFSVERPDGSNFTLKIRSTKLEDSAMYFCASSDNFGLAKNIQYFGAGTRLSVL.

This chain uses TRBV6-5 with TRBJ1-5; perhaps TRBD1 as D (5 bases). The germline gives CDR1 MNHEY, CDR2 SVGAGI. The CDR3 sequence is 13 residues long. Trimming cost V 5 bases and J 7 bases, with 12 bases left between them. CDR3 sequence reads: CASSRGAGQPQHF. CDR3 DNA: TGTGCCAGCAGTAGAGGGGCGGGACAGCCCCAGCATTTT.

This clone occurred a few times. V usage is TRBV2 and J usage is TRBJ1-2, with 8 bases that match TRBD1. The germline CDR1 and CDR2 sequences are SNHLY and FYNNEI. Trimming removed 7 bases from V and 3 bases from J; junction bases left unmatched: 10. The CDR3 totals 15 residues. This CDR3 reads CASTEGAGGYYGYTF. The CDR3 bases are TGTGCCAGCACCGAGGGGGCAGGGGGCTACTATGGCTACACCTTC.

The chain employs TRBV5-4 and TRBJ1-1; D is uncertain. Per germline, CDR1 SGHNT and CDR2 YYREEE (reference sequence). This CDR3 has 13 amino acids. Trimming removed 2 bases at V and 1 base at J, with 6 bases between. CDR3 region: CASSFRQNTEAFF. In DNA form, the CDR3 reads TGTGCCAGCAGCTTCCGCCAGAACACTGAAGCTTTCTTT.

This chain connects TRBV4-1 to TRBJ2-7; unclear D gene. Germline values: CDR1 MGHRA, CDR2 YSYEKL. The CDR3 is 13 amino acids. The ends were cut back, 0 bases at V and 5 bases at J, with 8 bases in the middle. The CDR3 coding sequence is TGCGCCAGCAGCCAAGAGCTGATCGACGAGCAGTACTTC. Protein product: CASSQELIDEQYF.